Given below is one T cell receptor beta chain in context. V shed 4 bases and J 3 bases; nucleotides not matched to a gene: 7. CDR3 size: 14 residues. The germline V gene encodes CDR1 SQVTM and CDR2 ANQGSEA. The data were taken from a study of blood T cell repertoires in COVID-19. Sequencing was performed with immunoSEQ multiplex PCR; in TCRdb, only in-frame clones are kept and a portion is missing. The top ten clones hold less than 9% of a sample with almost 55,000 clones, 80% to 90% of them seen once. Sample: peripheral blood. This chain links TRBV29-1 with TRBJ2-7, with 9 bases aligning to TRBD1. The TCR originated in a man aged 50-59 years with active COVID-19. The CDR3 loop reads CSVGSGTGYYEQYF. The DNA of the CDR3 is TGCAGCGTTGGCTCCGGGACAGGGTACTACGAGCAGTACTTC.